This TCR beta chain was obtained from a study of blood T cells in healthy people across ages. General study findings and limits: There was a strong correlation between TCR beta diversity and naive T cell percentage.

Concerning this clonotype itself: Its antigen is still unknown. The CDR3 ends on some other residue instead of the conserved phenylalanine or tryptophan, so this is likely a read error.

The CDR3 extends over 17 amino acids. Trimming cost V 1 base and J 1 base, with 14 bases left between them. Primers used in a second PCR of roughly 6 to 11 cycles were a sample-barcoded 5' primer and a J-beta primer mix. TCRdb itself ran the 5' RACE reads through MiXCR, one entry per CDR3 protein. The sample consists of 1.5 million to 2 million distinct CDR3 sequences, around 40% of them appearing once. This sequence originates from a human donor in good health. The material sequenced was blood. The chain couples TRBV12-3 or TRBV12-4 to TRBJ2-1; maybe TRBD1 (5 bases). CDR3 loop: CASSLGSRAGSYNEQFL. CDR3 sequence (DNA): TGTGCCAGCAGTTTAGGGTCCAGGGCAGGGTCCTACAATGAGCAGTTCTTA.